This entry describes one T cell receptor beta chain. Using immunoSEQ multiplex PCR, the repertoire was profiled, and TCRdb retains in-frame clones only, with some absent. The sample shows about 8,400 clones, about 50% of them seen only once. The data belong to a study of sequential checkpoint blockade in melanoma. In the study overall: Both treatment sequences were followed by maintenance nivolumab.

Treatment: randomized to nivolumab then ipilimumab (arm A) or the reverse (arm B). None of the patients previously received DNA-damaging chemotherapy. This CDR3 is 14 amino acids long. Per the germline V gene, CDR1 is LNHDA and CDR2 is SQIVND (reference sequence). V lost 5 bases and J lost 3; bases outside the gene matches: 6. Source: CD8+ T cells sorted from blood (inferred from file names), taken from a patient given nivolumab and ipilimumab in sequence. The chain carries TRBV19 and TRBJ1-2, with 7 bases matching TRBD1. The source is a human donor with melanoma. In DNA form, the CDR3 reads TGTGCCAGTAGTGCGCAGGGGGGCTACTATGGCTACACCTTC. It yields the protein CASSAQGGYYGYTF.